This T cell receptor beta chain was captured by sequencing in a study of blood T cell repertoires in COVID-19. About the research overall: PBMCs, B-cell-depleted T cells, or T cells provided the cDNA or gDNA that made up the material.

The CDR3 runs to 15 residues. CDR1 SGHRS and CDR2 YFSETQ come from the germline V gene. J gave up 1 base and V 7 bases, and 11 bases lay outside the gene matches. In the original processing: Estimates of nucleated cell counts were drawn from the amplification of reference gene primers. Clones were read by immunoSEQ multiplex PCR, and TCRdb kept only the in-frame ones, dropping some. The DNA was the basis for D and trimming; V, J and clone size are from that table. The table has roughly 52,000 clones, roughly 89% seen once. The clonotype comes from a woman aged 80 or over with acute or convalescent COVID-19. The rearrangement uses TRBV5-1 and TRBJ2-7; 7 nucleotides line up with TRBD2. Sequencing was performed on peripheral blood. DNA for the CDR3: TGCGCCAGCTCCGGGGGAGGGGAGATTTCCTACGAGCAGTACTTC. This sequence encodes CASSGGGEISYEQYF.